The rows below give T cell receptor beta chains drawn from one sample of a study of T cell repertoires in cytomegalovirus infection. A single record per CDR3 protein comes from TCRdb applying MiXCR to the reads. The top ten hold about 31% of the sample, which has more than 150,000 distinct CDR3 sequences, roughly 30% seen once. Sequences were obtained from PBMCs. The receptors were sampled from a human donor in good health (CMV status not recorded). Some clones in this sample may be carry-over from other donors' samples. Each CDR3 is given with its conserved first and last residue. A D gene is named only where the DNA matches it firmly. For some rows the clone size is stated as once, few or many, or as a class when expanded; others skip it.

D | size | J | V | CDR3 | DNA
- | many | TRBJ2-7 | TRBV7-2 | CASSLHGSEQYF | TGTGCCAGCAGCTTACACGGGAGCGAGCAGTACTTC
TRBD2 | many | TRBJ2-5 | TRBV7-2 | CASSPRRLAGRETQYF | TGTGCCAGCAGCCCAAGAAGGCTAGCGGGGAGGGAGACCCAGTACTTC
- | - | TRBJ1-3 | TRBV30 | CAWNTGFAGNTIYF | TGTGCCTGGAATACAGGGTTCGCGGGAAACACCATATATTTT
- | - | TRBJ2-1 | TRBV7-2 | CASSLSGTRNEQFF | TGTGCCAGCAGCTTATCAGGAACTCGGAATGAGCAGTTCTTC
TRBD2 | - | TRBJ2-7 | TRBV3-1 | CASSLPSGGIFEQYF | TGTGCCAGCAGCCTCCCAAGCGGGGGCATCTTTGAGCAGTACTTC
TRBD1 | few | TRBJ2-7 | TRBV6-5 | CASSPDRVSEQYF | TGTGCCAGCAGCCCGGACAGGGTCAGCGAGCAGTACTTC
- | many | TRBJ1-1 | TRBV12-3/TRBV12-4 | CASRTQGNTEAFF | TGTGCCAGCAGGACACAGGGGAACACTGAAGCTTTCTTT
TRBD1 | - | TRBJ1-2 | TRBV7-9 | CASSFRDSQYGYTF | TGTGCCAGCAGCTTTCGGGACAGCCAATATGGCTACACCTTC
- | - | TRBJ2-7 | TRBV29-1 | CSVASGFGEQYF | TGCAGCGTCGCCTCGGGGTTTGGGGAGCAGTACTTC
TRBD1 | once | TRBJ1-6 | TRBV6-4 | CASSRDRRLDSPLHF | TGTGCCAGCAGTAGGGACAGGAGGCTCGATTCACCCCTCCACTTT
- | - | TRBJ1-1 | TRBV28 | CASSPLWTAGNTEAFF | TGTGCCAGCAGTCCCCTATGGACAGCGGGGAACACTGAAGCTTTCTTT
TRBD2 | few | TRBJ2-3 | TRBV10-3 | CAISLAGARRDTQYF | TGTGCCATCAGCCTAGCGGGGGCCCGAAGGGATACGCAGTATTTT
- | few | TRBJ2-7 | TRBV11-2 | CASSLLNYEQYF | TGTGCCAGCAGCTTACTCAACTACGAGCAGTACTTC
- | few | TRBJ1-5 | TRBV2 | CASSVLHGGTQPQHF | TGTGCCAGCAGTGTACTTCATGGGGGGACCCAGCCCCAGCATTTT
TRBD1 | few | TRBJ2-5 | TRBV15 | CATSSRTGGSETQYF | TGTGCCACCAGCAGTCGAACAGGGGGCTCAGAGACCCAGTACTTC
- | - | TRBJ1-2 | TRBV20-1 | CSARALSDGYTF | TGCAGTGCTAGGGCCCTCTCGGATGGCTACACCTTC
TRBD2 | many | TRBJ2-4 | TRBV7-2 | CASSKGLAGNIQYF | TGTGCCAGCAGCAAAGGGCTAGCGGGGAACATTCAGTACTTC
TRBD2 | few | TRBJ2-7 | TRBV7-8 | CASSLEVTSGANEQYF | TGTGCCAGCAGCTTAGAGGTGACTAGCGGGGCCAACGAGCAGTACTTC
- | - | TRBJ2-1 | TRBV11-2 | CASSLSIRAAVSNNEQFF | TGTGCCAGCAGCTTATCGATCAGGGCGGCAGTGTCAAACAATGAGCAGTTCTTC
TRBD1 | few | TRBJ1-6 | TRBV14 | CASSQGQGSSPLHF | TGTGCCAGCAGCCAGGGACAGGGTAGTTCACCCCTCCACTTT
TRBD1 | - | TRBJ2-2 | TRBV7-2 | CASSLLTGSGELFF | TGTGCCAGCAGCTTATTGACAGGGTCCGGGGAGCTGTTTTTT
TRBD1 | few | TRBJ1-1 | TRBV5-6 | CASSLFGQGRTEAFF | TGTGCCAGCAGCCTATTCGGACAGGGACGGACTGAAGCTTTCTTT
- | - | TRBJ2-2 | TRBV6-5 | CASTANTGELFF | TGTGCCAGCACCGCCAACACCGGGGAGCTGTTTTTT
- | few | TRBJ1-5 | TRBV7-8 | CASSFDGGFQPQHF | TGTGCCAGCAGCTTTGACGGGGGGTTCCAGCCCCAGCATTTT
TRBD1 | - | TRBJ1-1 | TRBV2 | CASSVGQENTEAFF | TGTGCCAGCAGTGTAGGACAGGAGAACACTGAAGCTTTCTTT
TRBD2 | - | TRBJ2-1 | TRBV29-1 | CSEERGNAEQFF | TGCAGCGAGGAGCGGGGGAACGCTGAGCAGTTCTTC
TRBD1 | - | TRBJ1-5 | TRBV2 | CASSERQGVPQPQHF | TGTGCCAGCAGTGAGAGGCAGGGGGTTCCTCAGCCCCAGCATTTT
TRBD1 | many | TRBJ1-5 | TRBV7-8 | CASSIRGQRYQPQHF | TGTGCCAGCAGCATACGGGGACAGCGGTATCAGCCCCAGCATTTT
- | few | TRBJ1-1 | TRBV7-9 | CASSLGPGGTEAFF | TGTGCCAGCAGCTTGGGACCGGGGGGGACTGAAGCTTTCTTT
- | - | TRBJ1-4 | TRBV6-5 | CASSNNWQEKLFF | TGTGCCAGCAGCAACAACTGGCAAGAAAAACTGTTTTTT
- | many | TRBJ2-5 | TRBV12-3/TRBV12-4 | CASSLFEETQYF | TGTGCCAGCAGTTTATTTGAAGAGACCCAGTACTTC
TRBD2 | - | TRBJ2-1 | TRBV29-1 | CSVGPPSGGVNEQFF | TGCAGCGTTGGGCCCCCTAGCGGGGGAGTCAATGAGCAGTTCTTC
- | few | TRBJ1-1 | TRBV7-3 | CASSFRTQEAFF | TGTGCCAGCAGCTTCCGGACTCAAGAAGCTTTCTTT
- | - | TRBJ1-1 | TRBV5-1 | CASSLSGHENTEAFF | TGCGCCAGCAGCTTGAGCGGGCACGAGAACACTGAAGCTTTCTTT
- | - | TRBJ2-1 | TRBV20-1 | CSAREANEQFF | TGCAGTGCTAGAGAGGCCAATGAGCAGTTCTTC
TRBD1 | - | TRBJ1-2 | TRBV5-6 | CASSATGTGVGYTF | TGTGCCAGCAGCGCTACCGGGACAGGGGTAGGCTACACCTTC
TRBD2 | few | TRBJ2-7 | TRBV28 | CASSPGLAGAYEQYF | TGTGCCAGCAGCCCCGGACTAGCGGGGGCTTACGAGCAGTACTTC
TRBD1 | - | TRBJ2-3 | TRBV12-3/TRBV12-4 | CASTTQGSTDTQYF | TGTGCCAGCACCACACAGGGGAGCACAGATACGCAGTATTTT
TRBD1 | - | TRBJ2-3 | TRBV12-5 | CASALVDRGTDTQYF | TGTGCTAGTGCTTTGGTGGACAGGGGAACAGATACGCAGTATTTT
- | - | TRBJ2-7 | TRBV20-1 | CSAREGSFTYEQYF | TGCAGTGCTAGAGAGGGCAGTTTCACCTACGAGCAGTACTTC
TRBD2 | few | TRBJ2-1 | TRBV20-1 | CSASPQAGGPFF | TGCAGTGCTAGTCCTCAAGCGGGGGGGCCCTTCTTC
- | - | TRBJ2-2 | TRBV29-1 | CSGYTGNRELFF | TGCAGCGGATATACAGGGAATCGGGAGCTGTTTTTT
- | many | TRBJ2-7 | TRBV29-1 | CSVGEGAGYEQYF | TGCAGCGTTGGGGAGGGGGCGGGCTACGAGCAGTACTTC
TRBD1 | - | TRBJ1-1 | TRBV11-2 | CASSPKGQGASTEAFF | TGTGCCAGCAGCCCAAAGGGACAGGGGGCGAGTACTGAAGCTTTCTTT
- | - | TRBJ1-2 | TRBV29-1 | CSVREDGYTF | TGCAGCGTAAGGGAGGATGGCTACACCTTC
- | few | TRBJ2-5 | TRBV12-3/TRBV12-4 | CASSSSGKETQYF | TGTGCCAGCAGTTCATCAGGAAAAGAGACCCAGTACTTC